The 2 T cell receptor beta chains reported below all come from one sample, sequenced in a study of T cells in Graves' hyperthyroidism and ophthalmopathy. TCR beta CDR3 regions were amplified from RNA transcripts. HTBI primers were used for first-round RT-PCR of the TCR CDR3. One entry per CDR3 protein, called by TCRdb with MiXCR from the multiplex PCR reads. This sample has some 600,000 distinct CDR3 sequences; just over 45% occur once, and the top ten carry roughly 8.2%. Input material: peripheral blood or thyroid tissue (not recorded which). The receptors come from a woman aged 18-29 years with Graves' hyperthyroidism.

About this clonotype itself: An end of the junction differs from the germline gene, which may be a read error. The chain carries TRBV10-3 and TRBJ1-5; no reliable D call. Germline CDR1 is ENHRY and CDR2 is SYGVKD. This CDR3 spans 15 amino acids. The CDR3 loop reads CASSEDQDSNQPQHF. CDR3 coding DNA: TGTGCCAGCAGTGAAGACCAGGACAGCAATCAGCCCCAGCATTTT.

This clonotype was found a few times. The V call is TRBV12-3 or TRBV12-4, the J call TRBJ1-4, with D perhaps matching TRBD1 (5 bases). V was cut by 6 bases and J by 13 bases, with 24 bases left in between. The CDR3 runs 15 residues. The CDR3 is CASSTRGDEHIGLFF. The CDR3 DNA sequence: TGTGCCAGCAGCACTAGAGGGGACGAACACATCGGACTGTTTTTT.